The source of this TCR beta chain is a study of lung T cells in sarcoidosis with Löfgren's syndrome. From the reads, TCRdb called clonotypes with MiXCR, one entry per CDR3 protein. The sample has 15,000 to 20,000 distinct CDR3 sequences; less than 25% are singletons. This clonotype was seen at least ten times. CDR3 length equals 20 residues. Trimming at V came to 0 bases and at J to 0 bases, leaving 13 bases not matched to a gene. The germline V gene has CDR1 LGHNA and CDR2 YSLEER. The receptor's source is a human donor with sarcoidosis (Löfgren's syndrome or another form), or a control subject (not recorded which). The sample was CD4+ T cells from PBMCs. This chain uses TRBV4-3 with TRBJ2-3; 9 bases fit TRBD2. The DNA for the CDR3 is TGCGCCAGCAGCCAAGAAGGTTCGAGCGGGGGGTCGATTAGCACAGATACGCAGTATTTT. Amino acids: CASSQEGSSGGSISTDTQYF.